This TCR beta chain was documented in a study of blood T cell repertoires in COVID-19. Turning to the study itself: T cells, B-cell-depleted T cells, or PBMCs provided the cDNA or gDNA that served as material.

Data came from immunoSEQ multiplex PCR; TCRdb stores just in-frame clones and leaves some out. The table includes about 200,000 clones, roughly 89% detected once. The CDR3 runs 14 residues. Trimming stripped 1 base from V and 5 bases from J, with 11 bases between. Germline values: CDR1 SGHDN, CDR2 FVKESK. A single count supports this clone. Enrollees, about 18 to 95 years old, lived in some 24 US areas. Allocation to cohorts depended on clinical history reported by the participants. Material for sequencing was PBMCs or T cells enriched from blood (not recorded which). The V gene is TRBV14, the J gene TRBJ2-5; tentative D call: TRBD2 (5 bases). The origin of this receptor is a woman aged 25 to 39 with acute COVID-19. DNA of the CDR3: TGTGCCAGCAGCCAAGTCTCCCGAGGGGAGACCCAGTACTTC. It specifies CASSQVSRGETQYF.